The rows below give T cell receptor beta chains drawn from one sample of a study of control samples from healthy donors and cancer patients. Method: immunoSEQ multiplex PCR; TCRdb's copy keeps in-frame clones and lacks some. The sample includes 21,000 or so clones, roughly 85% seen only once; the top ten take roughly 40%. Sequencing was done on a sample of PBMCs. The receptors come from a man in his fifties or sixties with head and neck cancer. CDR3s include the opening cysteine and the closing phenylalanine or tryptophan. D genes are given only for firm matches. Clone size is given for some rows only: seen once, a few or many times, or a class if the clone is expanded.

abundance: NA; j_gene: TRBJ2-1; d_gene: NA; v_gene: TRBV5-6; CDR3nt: TGTGCCAGCAGCTTGACAGATGAGCAGTTCTTC; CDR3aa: CASSLTDEQFF
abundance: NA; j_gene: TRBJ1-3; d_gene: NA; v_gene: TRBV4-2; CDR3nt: TGTGCCAGCAGCCCCCAGGTCTTCGGTGGAAACACCATATATTTT; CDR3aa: CASSPQVFGGNTIYF
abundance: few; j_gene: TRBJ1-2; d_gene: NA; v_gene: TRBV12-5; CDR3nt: TGTGCTAGTGAGGCTAACTATGGCTACACCTTC; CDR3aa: CASEANYGYTF
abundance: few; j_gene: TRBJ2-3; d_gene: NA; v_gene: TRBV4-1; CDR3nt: TGCGCCAGCAGCCAATACGCGGGACGGGTCAGCGGCACAGATACGCAGTATTTT; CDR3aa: CASSQYAGRVSGTDTQYF
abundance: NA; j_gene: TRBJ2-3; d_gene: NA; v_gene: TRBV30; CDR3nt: TGTGCCTGGATGGGCAGGGCCCTAAATACGCAGTATTTT; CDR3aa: CAWMGRALNTQYF
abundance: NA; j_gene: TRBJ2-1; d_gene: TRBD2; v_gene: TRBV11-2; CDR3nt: TGTGCCAGCAGCTTCACGCTAGCGGGTGAGCAGTTCTTC; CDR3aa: CASSFTLAGEQFF
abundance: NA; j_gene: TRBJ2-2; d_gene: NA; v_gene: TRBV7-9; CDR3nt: TGTGCCAGCAGCTCAGCCCCGGAAACCGGGGAGCTGTTTTTT; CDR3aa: CASSSAPETGELFF
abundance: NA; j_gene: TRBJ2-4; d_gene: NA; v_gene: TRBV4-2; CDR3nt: TGTGCCAGCAGCCCGTGGGGTGTCGGGACGGACCTAGCCAAAAACATTCAGTACTTC; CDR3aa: CASSPWGVGTDLAKNIQYF
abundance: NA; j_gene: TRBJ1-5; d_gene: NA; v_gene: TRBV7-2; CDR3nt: TGTGCCAGCAGCTTTCAGGCGAATCAGCCCCAGCATTTT; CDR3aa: CASSFQANQPQHF
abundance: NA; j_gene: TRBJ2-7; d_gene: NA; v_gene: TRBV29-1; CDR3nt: TGCAGCGTTGACATCGGGGTGTCCTACGAGCAGTACTTC; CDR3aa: CSVDIGVSYEQYF
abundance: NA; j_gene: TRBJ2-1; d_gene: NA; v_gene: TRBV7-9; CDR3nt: TGTGCCAGCAGCATCGAACTAGATGAGCAGTTCTTC; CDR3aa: CASSIELDEQFF
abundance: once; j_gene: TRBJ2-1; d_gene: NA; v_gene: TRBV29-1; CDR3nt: TGCAGCGGGGGGTTGAATGAGCAGTTCTTC; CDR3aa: CSGGLNEQFF
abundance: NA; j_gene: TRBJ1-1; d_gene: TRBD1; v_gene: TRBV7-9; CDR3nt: TGTGCCAGCAGCTTATTGACAGGGGGGACGAACACTGAAGCTTTCTTT; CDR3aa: CASSLLTGGTNTEAFF
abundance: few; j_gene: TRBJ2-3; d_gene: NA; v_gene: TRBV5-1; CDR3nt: TGCGCCAGCAGCTTGTTTACAAGGGCAGATACGCAGTATTTT; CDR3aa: CASSLFTRADTQYF
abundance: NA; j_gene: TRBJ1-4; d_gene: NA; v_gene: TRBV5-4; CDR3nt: TGTGCCAGCAGCTTCAAGGGATCAAATGAAAAACTGTTTTTT; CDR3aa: CASSFKGSNEKLFF
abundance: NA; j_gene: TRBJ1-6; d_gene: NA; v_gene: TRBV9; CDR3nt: TGTGCCAGCAGCGCGCGGGAGGGGAGCTCCTATAATTCACCCCTCCACTTT; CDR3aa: CASSAREGSSYNSPLHF
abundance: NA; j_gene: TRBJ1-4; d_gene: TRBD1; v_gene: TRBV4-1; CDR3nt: TGCGCCAGCTCCTACGGGACAGGGAATGAAAAACTGTTTTTT; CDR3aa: CASSYGTGNEKLFF
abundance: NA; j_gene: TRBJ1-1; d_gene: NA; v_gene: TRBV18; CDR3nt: TGTGCCAGCTCACAGGCACAAACGAACACTGAAGCTTTCTTT; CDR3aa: CASSQAQTNTEAFF
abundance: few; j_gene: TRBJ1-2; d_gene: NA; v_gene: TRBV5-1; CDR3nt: TGCGCCAGCAGCTTGGACAGGCCTCTAGGTGCCTATGGCTACACCTTC; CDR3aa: CASSLDRPLGAYGYTF
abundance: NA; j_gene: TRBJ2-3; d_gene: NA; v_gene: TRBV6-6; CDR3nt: TGTGCCAGCAGTGTCCGGGATACGCAGTATTTT; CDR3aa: CASSVRDTQYF
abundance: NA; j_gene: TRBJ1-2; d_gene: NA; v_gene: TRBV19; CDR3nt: TGTGCCAGTAGTATCCAAGGCGGCCCGGACACCTTC; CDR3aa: CASSIQGGPDTF
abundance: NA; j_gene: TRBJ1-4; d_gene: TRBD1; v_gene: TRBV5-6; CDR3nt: TGTGCCAGCAGCTCCCGAACAGGGGGCCGCGAAAAACTGTTTTTT; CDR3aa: CASSSRTGGREKLFF
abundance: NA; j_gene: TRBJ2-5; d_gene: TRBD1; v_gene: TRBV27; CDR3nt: TGTGCCAGCGGCTTGACAGGGAGTGCGGAGACCCAGTACTTC; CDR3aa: CASGLTGSAETQYF
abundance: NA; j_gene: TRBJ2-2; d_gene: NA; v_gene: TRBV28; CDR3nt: TGTGCCAGCAGTTTTCCCACCAACCGGATGGAGCTGTTTTTT; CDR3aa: CASSFPTNRMELFF
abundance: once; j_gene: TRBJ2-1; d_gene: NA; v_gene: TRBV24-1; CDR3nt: TGTGCCACCAGTGACTTCGGTGAGCAGTTCTTC; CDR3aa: CATSDFGEQFF
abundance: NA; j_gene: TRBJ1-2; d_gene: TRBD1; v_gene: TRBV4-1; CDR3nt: TGCGCCAGCAGCCAAGGACAGGGGAAGGGCTATGGCTACACCTTC; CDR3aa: CASSQGQGKGYGYTF
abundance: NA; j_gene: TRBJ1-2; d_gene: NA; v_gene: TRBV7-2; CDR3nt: TGTGCCAGCAGTACAGTCTACTATGGCTACACCTTC; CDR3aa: CASSTVYYGYTF
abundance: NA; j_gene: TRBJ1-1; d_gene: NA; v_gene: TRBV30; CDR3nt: TGTGCCTGGACCCCATATTCGTCAGCTGAAGCTTTCTTT; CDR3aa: CAWTPYSSAEAFF
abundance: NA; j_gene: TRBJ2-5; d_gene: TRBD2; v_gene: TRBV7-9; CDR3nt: TGTGCCAGCAGTCCCAAGGAGCTGGCGGGAGGGTATCGAGAGACCCAGTACTTC; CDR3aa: CASSPKELAGGYRETQYF
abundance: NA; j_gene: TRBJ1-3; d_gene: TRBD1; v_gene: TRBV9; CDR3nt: TGTGCCAGCAGCGTAGGTCGAGGGGGCGGAAACACCATATATTTT; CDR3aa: CASSVGRGGGNTIYF
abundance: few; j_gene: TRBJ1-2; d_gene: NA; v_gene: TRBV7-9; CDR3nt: TGTGCCAGCAGCTTAGAACCGCTCAAGAGCTATGGCTACACCTTC; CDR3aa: CASSLEPLKSYGYTF
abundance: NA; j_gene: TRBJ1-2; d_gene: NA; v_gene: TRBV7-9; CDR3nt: TGTGCCACAGGTCAGGGAACCTATGGCTACACCTTC; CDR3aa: CATGQGTYGYTF
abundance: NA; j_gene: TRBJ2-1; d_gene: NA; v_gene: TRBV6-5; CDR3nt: TGTGCCAGCAGCACGGAGTGGGAGCAGTTCTTC; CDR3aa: CASSTEWEQFF
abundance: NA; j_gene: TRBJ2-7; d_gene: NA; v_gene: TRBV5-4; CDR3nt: TGTGCCAGCAGCTTGGCGGGGCCCGGTTACGAGCAGTACTTC; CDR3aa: CASSLAGPGYEQYF
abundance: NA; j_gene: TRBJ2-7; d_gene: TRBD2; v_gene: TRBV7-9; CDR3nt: TGTGCCAGCAGCTTATCACTAGCGGGGACGTACGAGCAGTACTTC; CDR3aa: CASSLSLAGTYEQYF
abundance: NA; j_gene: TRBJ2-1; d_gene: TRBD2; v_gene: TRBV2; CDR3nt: TGTGCCAGCAGCCTAGCGGGAGGTGGGGGCTACAATGAGCAGTTCTTC; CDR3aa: CASSLAGGGGYNEQFF
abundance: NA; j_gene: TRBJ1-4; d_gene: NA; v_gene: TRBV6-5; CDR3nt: TGTGCCAGCAGCCGGGGGGAGCCAATAGAAAAACTGTTTTTT; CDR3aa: CASSRGEPIEKLFF
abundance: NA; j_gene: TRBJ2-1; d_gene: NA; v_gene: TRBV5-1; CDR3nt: TGCGCCAGCAGCTTGGCCAACAGTTTCAATGAGCAGTTCTTC; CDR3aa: CASSLANSFNEQFF
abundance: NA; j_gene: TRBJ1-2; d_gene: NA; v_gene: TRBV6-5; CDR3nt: TGTGCCAGCCGGATGGAGGGGAACTATGGCTACACCTTC; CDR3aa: CASRMEGNYGYTF
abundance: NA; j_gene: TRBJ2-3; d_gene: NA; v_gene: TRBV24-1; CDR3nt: TGTGCCACCAGTGACTGGGACTCCACAGATACGCAGTATTTT; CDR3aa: CATSDWDSTDTQYF
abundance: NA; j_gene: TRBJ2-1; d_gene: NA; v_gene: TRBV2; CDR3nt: TGTGCCAGCAGTGAGGGTTGGGATGAGCAGTTCTTC; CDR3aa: CASSEGWDEQFF
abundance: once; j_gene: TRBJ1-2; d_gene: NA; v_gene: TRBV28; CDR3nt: TGTGCCGGTCTAGGGGGACCTTATGGCTACACCTTC; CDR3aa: CAGLGGPYGYTF
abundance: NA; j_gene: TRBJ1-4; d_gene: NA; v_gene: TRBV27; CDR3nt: TGTGCCAGCAGTTTGGAGAGAAATGAAAAACTGTTTTTT; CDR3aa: CASSLERNEKLFF
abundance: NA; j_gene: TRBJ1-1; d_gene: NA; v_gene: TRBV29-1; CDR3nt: TGCAGCGTTGACGGGGCTCAAGCTTTCTTT; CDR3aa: CSVDGAQAFF
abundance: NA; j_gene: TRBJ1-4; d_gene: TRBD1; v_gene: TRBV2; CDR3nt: TGTGCCAGCAGTGGAAGGGACAGGGGGCGAAGTGAAAAACTGTTTTTT; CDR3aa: CASSGRDRGRSEKLFF
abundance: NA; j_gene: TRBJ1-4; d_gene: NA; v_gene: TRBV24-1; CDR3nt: TGTGCCACCTGGCAGGGAAGGGCCAGCAGAAAACTGTTTTTT; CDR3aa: CATWQGRASRKLFF
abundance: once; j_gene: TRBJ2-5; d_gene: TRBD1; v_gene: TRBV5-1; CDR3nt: TGCGCCAGCAGTGGACAGGGTAGAGAGACCCAGTACTTC; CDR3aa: CASSGQGRETQYF
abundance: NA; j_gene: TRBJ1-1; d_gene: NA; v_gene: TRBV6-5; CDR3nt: TGTGCCAGCACTCGGGGGGCGAGTAACACTGAAGCTTTCTTT; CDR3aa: CASTRGASNTEAFF
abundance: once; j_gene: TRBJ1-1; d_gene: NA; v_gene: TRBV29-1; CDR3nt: TGCAGCGCCCGGGACACTGAAGCTTTCTTT; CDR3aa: CSARDTEAFF
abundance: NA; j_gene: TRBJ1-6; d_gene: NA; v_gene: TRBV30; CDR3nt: TGTGCCGGATTGGACTCACGCTCCTATAATTCACCCCTCCACTTT; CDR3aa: CAGLDSRSYNSPLHF
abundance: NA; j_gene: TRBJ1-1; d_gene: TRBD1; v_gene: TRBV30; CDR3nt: TGTGCCTGGAGCGGAACAGGGGGGGTGAACACTGAAGCTTTCTTT; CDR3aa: CAWSGTGGVNTEAFF
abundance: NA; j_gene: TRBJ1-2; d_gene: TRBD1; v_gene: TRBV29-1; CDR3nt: TGCAGCGCCCCCGCAGGGGGCACGGGTGGCTACACCTTC; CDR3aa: CSAPAGGTGGYTF
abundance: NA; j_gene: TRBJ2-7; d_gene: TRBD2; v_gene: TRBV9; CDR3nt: TGTGCCAGCAGCGTAGTGGCTAGCGGCTACGAGCAGTACTTC; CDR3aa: CASSVVASGYEQYF
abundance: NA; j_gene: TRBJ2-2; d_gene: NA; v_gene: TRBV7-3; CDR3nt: TGTGCCAGCAGCTTATTGGGACAGGGACTAGCCCCCGGGGAGCTGTTTTTT; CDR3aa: CASSLLGQGLAPGELFF